This T cell receptor (beta chain) was sequenced for a study of CD8 T cells in ankylosing spondylitis. As regards this clonotype: Its antigen is as yet unknown.

Each CDR3 protein gets one entry after TCRdb re-called the 5' RACE reads with MiXCR. Among under 550,000 distinct CDR3 sequences listed, 20% to 30% were seen once. CDR3 length: 15 residues. Per germline, CDR1 SGHAT and CDR2 FQNNGV. The J segment lost 8 bases and the V segment lost 5 bases, leaving 12 bases of the junction unmatched. Points from the study as a whole: Blood of patients with ankylosing spondylitis appeared to be characterized by a TCR beta motif of roughly eight highly homologous variants.

This TCR was recovered from a male donor with ankylosing spondylitis. The V and J genes are TRBV11-2 and TRBJ2-1, with 7 bases fitting TRBD2. Material: blood, either unsorted or a sorted T cell fraction (not recorded which). CDR3 amino acids: CASSNLAEWSYEQFF. For the CDR3, the DNA is TGTGCCAGCAGCAATCTAGCGGAGTGGTCGTATGAGCAGTTCTTC.